This T cell receptor beta chain was profiled in a study of shared clonotypes between healthy human individuals. Original analysis: Junction-only sequences without quality scores were provided by ImmunoSEQ, so filtering was different. Clones were read by immunoSEQ multiplex PCR, and TCRdb kept only the in-frame ones, dropping some. From that table come the V and J calls and clone size; the DNA was used to work out D and trimming. The repertoire has 800,000 to 1,200,000 clones, approximately 80% of them found once; the top ten carry more than 0.45%. About this clone itself: Its cognate antigen is unknown.

The CDR3 covers 12 residues. Germline V gene lookup returns CDR1 SGHAT and CDR2 FQDESV (reference sequence). V lost 5 bases and J lost 2, with 7 bases in between. Partitioning of CD4+ cells yielded a CD45RA+ naive subset and a CD45RA-negative memory subset. Study-wide results and limits: It was expected that sequencing depth would affect clonotype sharing among donors.

The chain joins TRBV11-1 to TRBJ2-7; TRBD1 is a possible D gene (5 bases). Sequenced input: memory CD4+ T cells from PBMCs. Subset in this sample: CD45RA-negative fraction. This TCR was recovered from a man aged 18 to 30 in good health. Some clones in this sample may be carry-over from other donors' samples. CDR3 protein: CASSQDTYEQYF. In DNA form, the CDR3 reads TGTGCCAGCAGCCAGGACACCTACGAGCAGTACTTC.